This T cell receptor (beta chain) is from a study of cytomegalovirus exposure and HLA in healthy donors. About the research overall: A prior study identified approximately 120 million unique TCR beta sequences from 190 million or so T cells.

About this clone: The antigen remains undetermined.

Study-wide results and caveats: The study put roughly 160 TCR beta chains on its list as cytomegalovirus-associated. A likely sequencing artifact accounted for one observed cluster of highly shared sequence variants. Productive status was seen about 87% or about 30% of the time for most TCR beta V segments in an earlier analysis.

V dropped 4 bases and J dropped 8; count of bases not matched to a gene: 5. CDR1 and CDR2 from the germline V gene are PRHDT and FYEKMQ (reference sequence). The CDR3 has 15 residues. 13 Jbeta primers and 60 Vbeta primers were used for the PCR. Libraries were prepared by immunoSEQ multiplex PCR; TCRdb keeps only in-frame clonotypes and omits some of them. This table has approximately 100,000 clones, more than 65% appearing once. This sequence originates from a middle-aged man in good health and CMV-seropositive. This rearrangement joins TRBV13 to TRBJ1-4, with 12 nucleotides matching TRBD1. Material: PBMCs. The CDR3 DNA sequence: TGTGCCAGCAGCTCCGCCGGGACAGGGGGCGAAAAACTGTTTTTT. Its translation: CASSSAGTGGEKLFF.